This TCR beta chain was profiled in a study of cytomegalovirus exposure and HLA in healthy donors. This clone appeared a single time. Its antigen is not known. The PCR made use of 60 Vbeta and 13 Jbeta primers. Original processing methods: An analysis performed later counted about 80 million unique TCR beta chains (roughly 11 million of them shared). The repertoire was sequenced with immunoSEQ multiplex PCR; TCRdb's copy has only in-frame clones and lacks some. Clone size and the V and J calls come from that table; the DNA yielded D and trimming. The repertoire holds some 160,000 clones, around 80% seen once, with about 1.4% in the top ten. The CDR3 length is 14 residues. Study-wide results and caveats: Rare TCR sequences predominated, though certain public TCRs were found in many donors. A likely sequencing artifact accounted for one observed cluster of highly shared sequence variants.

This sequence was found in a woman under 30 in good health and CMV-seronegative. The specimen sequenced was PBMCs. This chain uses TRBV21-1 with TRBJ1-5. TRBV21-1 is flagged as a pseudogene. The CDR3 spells CASSKGRGTQPQHF. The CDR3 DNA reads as TGTGCCAGCAGCAAAGGACGGGGTACTCAGCCCCAGCATTTT.